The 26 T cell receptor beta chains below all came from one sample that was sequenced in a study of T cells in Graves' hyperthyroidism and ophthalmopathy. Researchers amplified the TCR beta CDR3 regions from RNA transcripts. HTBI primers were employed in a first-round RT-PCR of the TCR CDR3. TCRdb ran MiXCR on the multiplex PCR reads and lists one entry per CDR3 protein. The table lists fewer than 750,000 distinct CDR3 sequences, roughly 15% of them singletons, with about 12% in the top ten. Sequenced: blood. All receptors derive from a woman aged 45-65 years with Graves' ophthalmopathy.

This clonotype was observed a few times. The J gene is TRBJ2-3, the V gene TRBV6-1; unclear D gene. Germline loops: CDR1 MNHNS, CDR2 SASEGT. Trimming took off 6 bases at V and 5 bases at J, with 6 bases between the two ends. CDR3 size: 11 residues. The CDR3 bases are TGTGCCAGCAGGGATGGAGATACGCAGTATTTT. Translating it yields CASRDGDTQYF.

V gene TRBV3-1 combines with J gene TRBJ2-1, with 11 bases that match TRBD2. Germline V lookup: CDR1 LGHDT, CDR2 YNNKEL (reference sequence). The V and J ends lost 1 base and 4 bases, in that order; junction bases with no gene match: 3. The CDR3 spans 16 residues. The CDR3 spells CASSQAGLAGYNEQFF. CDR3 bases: TGTGCCAGCAGCCAAGCCGGACTAGCGGGTTACAATGAGCAGTTCTTC.

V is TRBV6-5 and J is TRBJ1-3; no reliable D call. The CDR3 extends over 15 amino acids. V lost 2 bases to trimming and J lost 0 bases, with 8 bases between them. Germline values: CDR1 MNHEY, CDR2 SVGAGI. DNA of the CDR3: TGTGCCAGCAGTTACGCCCCGCACTCTGGAAACACCATATATTTT. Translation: CASSYAPHSGNTIYF.

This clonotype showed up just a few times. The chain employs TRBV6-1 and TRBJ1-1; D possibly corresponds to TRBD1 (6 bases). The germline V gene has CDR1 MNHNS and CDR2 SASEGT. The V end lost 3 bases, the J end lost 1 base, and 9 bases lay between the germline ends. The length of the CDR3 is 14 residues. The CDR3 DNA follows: TGTGCCAGCAGTGAGACAGGTAGGAACACTGAAGCTTTCTTT. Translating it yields CASSETGRNTEAFF.

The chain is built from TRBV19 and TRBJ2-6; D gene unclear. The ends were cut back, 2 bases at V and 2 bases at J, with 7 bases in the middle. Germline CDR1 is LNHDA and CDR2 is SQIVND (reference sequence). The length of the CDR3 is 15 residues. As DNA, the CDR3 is TGTGCCAGTAGTATAATTGGAGCTGGGGCCAACGTCCTGACTTTC. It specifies CASSIIGAGANVLTF.

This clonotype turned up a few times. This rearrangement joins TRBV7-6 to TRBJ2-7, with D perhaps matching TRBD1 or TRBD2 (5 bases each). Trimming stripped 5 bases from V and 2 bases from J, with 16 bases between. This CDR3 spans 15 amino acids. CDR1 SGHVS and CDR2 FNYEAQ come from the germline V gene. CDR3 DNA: TGTGCCAGCAGCCCACTGGGGGTAGTCACCTACGAGCAGTACTTC. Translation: CASSPLGVVTYEQYF.

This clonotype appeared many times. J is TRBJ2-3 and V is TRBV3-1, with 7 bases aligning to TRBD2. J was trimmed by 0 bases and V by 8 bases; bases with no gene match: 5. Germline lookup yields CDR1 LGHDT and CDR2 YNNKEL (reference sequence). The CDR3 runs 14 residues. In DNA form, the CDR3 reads TGTGCCAGCGCGGCGGGAGTTAGCACAGATACGCAGTATTTT. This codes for CASAAGVSTDTQYF.

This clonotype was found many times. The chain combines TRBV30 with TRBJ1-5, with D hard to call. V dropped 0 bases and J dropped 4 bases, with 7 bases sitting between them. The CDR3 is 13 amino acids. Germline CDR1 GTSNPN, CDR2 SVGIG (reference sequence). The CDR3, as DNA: TGTGCCTGGAGTGTACTGGATAATCAGCCCCAGCATTTT. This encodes CAWSVLDNQPQHF.

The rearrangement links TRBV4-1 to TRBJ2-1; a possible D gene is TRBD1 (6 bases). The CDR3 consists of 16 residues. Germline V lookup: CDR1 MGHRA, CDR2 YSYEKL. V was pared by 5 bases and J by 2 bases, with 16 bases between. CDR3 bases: TGCGCCAGCAGCAACAATCCCAGGGGCGCCTACAATGAGCAGTTCTTC. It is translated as CASSNNPRGAYNEQFF.

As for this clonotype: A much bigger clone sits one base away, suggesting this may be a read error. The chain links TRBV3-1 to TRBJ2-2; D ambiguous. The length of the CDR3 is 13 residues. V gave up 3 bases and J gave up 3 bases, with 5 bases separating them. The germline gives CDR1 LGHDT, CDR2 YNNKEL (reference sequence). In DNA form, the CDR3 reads TGTGCCAGCAGCCACGGATACACCGGGGAGCTGTTTTTT. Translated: CASSHGYTGELFF.

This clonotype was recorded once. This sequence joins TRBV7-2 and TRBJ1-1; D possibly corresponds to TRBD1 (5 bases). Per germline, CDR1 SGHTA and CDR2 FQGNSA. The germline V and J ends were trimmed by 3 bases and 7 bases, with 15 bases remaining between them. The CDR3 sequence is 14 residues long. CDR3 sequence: CASSLVPRGYEAFF. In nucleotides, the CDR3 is TGTGCCAGCAGCTTGGTTCCGAGGGGATATGAAGCTTTCTTT.

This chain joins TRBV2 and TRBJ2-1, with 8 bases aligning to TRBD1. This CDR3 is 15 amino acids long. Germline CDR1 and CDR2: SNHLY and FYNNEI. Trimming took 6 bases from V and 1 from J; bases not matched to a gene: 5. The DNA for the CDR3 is TGTGCCAGCAGAGGATGGACAGGGTCCTACAATGAGCAGTTCTTC. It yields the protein CASRGWTGSYNEQFF.

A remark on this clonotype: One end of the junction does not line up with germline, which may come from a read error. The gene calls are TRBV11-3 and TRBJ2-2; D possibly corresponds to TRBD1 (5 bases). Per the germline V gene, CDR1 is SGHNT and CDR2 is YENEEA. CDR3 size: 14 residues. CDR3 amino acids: CASNLPQGTGELFF. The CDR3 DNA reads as TGTGCCAGCAACTTACCGCAGGGTACCGGGGAGCTGTTTTTT.

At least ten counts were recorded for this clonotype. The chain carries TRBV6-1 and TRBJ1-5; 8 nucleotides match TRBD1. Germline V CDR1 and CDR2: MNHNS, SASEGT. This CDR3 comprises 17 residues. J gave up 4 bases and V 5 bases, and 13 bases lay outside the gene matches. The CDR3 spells CASSNAVAGGVNQPQHF. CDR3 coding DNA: TGTGCCAGCAGTAACGCAGTCGCAGGGGGCGTAAATCAGCCCCAGCATTTT.

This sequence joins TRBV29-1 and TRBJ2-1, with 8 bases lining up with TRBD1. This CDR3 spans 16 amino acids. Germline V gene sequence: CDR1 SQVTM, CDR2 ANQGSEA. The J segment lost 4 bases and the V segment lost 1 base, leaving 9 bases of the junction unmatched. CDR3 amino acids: CSVEVSSGGRYNEQFF. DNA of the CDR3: TGCAGCGTTGAAGTTAGTTCAGGGGGCCGGTACAATGAGCAGTTCTTC.

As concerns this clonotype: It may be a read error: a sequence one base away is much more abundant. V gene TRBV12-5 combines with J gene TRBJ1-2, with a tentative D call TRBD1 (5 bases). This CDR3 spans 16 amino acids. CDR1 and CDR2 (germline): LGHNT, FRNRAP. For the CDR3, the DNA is TGTGCTAGTGGTTCAGGGAAGGGGAATTCCGGCGATGGCCACACCTTC. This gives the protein CASGSGKGNSGDGHTF.

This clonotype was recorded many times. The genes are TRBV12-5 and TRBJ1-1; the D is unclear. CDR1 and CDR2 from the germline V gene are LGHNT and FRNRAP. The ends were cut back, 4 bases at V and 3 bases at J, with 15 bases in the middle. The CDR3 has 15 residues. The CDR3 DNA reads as TGTGCTAGTGGTTCTGACATACCTGGGGACACTGAAGCTTTCTTT. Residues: CASGSDIPGDTEAFF.

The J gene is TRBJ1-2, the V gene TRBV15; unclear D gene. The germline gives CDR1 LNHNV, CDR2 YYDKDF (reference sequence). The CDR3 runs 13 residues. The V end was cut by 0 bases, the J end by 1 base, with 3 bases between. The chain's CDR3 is CATSRELNYGYTF. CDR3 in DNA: TGTGCCACCAGCAGAGAACTTAACTATGGCTACACCTTC.

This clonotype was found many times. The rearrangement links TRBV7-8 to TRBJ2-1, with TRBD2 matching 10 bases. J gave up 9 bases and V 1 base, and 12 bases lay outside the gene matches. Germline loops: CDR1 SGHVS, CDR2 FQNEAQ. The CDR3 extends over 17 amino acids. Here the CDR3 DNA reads TGTGCCAGCAGCTTAGTTATTAGGCTAGCGGGAGTGGGTGAGCAGTTCTTC. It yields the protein CASSLVIRLAGVGEQFF. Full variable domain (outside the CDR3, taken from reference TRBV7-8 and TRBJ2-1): GAGVSQSPRYKVAKRGQDVALRCDPISGHVSLFWYQQALGQGPEFLTYFQNEAQLDKSGLPSDRFFAERPEGSVSTLKIQRTQQEDSAVYLCASSLVIRLAGVGEQFFGPGTRLTVL.

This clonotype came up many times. The CDR3 here is CASSLAGTSGRSSYNEQFF. CDR3 DNA sequence: TGTGCCAGCAGCTTAGCTGGGACTAGCGGACGAAGCTCCTACAATGAGCAGTTCTTC. V usage is TRBV7-9 and J usage is TRBJ2-1; the match to TRBD2 covers 11 bases. Germline V gives CDR1 SEHNR, CDR2 FQNEAQ (reference sequence). Unmatched junction bases numbered 7, after V lost 0 bases and J lost 0 bases. There are 19 residues in the CDR3.

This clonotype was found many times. CDR3 nucleotides: TGCAGTGCTGGGGGGGGTCAGCCCCAGCATTTT. Translation: CSAGGGQPQHF. The J gene is TRBJ1-5, the V gene TRBV20-1; possible D gene TRBD1, 5 bases. This CDR3 spans 11 amino acids. Per germline, CDR1 DFQATT and CDR2 SNEGSKA (reference sequence). V lost 5 bases to trimming and J lost 6 bases, with 8 bases between them.

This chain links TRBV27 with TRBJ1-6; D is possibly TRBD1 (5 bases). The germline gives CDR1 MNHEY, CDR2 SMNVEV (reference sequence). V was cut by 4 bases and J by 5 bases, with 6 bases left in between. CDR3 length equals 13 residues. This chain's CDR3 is CASSSTDNSPLHF. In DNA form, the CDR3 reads TGTGCCAGCAGTTCGACAGATAATTCACCCCTCCACTTT.

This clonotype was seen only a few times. CDR3 sequence reads: CATSEPGTGDYTF. The CDR3, as DNA: TGTGCCACCAGTGAACCCGGGACAGGGGACTACACCTTC. The genes are TRBV24-1 and TRBJ1-2; 10 bases are a match to TRBD1. This CDR3 spans 13 amino acids. J gave up 10 bases and V 4 bases, and 5 bases lay outside the gene matches. Germline V gene sequence: CDR1 KGHDR, CDR2 SFDVKD.

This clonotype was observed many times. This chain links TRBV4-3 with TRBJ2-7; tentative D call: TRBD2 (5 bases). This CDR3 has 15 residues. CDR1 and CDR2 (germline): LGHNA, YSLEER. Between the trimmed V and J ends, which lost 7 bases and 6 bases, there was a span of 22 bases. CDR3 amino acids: CASTTRDGELLEQYF. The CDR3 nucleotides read TGCGCCAGCACCACAAGAGACGGGGAGCTCCTCGAGCAGTACTTC.

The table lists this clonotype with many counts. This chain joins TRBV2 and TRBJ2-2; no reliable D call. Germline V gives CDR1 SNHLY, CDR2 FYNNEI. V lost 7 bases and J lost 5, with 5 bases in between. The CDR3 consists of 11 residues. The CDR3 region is CASIRTGELFF. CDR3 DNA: TGTGCCAGCATCCGAACCGGGGAGCTGTTTTTT.

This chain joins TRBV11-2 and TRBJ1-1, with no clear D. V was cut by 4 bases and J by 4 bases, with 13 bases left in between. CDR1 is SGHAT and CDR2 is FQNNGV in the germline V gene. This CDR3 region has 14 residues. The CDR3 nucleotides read TGTGCCAGCAGCTCATCAGTGAGTAGCACTGAAGCTTTCTTT. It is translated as CASSSSVSSTEAFF.